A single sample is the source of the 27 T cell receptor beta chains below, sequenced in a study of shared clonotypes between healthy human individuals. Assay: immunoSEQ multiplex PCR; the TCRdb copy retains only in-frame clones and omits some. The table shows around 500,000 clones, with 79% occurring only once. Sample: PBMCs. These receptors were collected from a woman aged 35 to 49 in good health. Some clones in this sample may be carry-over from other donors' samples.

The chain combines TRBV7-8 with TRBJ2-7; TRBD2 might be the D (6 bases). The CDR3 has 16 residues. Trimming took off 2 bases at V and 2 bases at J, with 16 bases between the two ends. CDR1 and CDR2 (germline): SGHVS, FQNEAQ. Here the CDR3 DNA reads TGTGCCAGCAGCTTAATCCTAGCGATAAAGACCTACGAGCAGTACTTC. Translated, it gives CASSLILAIKTYEQYF. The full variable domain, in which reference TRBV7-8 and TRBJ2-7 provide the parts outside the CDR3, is GAGVSQSPRYKVAKRGQDVALRCDPISGHVSLFWYQQALGQGPEFLTYFQNEAQLDKSGLPSDRFFAERPEGSVSTLKIQRTQQEDSAVYLCASSLILAIKTYEQYFGPGTRLTVT.

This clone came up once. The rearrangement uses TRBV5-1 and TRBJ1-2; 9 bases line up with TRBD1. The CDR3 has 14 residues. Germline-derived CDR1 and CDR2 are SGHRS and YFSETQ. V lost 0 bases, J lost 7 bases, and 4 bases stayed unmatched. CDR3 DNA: TGCGCCAGCAGCTTGGAGGGGACAGGGATTGGCTACACCTTC. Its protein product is CASSLEGTGIGYTF. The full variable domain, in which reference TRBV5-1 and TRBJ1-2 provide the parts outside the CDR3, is KAGVTQTPRYLIKTRGQQVTLSCSPISGHRSVSWYQQTPGQGLQFLFEYFSETQRNKGNFPGRFSGRQFSNSRSEMNVSTLELGDSALYLCASSLEGTGIGYTFGSGTRLTVV.

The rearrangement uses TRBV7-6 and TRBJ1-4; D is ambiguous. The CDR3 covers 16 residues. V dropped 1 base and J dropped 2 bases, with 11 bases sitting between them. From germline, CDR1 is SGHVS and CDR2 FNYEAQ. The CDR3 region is CASSLGPTPTNEKLFF. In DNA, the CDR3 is TGTGCCAGCAGCTTAGGCCCGACACCTACTAATGAAAAACTGTTTTTT.

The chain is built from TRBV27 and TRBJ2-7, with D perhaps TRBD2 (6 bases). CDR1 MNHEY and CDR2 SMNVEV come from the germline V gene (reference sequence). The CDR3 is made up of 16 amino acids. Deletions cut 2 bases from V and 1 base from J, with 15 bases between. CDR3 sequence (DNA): TGTGCCAGCAGTTTAGACCAATGGGACTCTTCCTACGAGCAGTACTTC. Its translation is CASSLDQWDSSYEQYF.

CDR3 residues: CASSSLLASTQYF. CDR3 coding DNA: TGTGCCAGCAGTTCGCTACTAGCTTCCACGCAGTATTTT. The chain joins TRBV27 to TRBJ2-3; weak D call: TRBD2 (6 bases). Per germline, CDR1 MNHEY and CDR2 SMNVEV (reference sequence). V was cut by 4 bases and J by 9 bases, with 14 bases left in between. The CDR3 spans 13 residues.

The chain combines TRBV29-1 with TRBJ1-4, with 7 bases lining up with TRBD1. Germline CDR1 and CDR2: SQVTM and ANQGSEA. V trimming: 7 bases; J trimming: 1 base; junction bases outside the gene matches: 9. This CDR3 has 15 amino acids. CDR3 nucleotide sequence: TGCAGCGCCGGGGACAGCCCAAAAACTAATGAAAAACTGTTTTTT. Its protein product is CSAGDSPKTNEKLFF.

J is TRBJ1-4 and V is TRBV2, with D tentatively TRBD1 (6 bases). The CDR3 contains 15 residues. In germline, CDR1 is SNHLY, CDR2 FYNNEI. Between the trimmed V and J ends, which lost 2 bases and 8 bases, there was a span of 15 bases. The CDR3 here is CASSERRGQVEKLFF. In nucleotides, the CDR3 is TGTGCCAGCAGTGAACGAAGGGGACAAGTCGAAAAACTGTTTTTT. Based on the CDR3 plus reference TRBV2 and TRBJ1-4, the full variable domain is EPEVTQTPSHQVTQMGQEVILRCVPISNHLYFYWYRQILGQKVEFLVSFYNNEISEKSEIFDDQFSVERPDGSNFTLKIRSTKLEDSAMYFCASSERRGQVEKLFFGSGTQLSVL.

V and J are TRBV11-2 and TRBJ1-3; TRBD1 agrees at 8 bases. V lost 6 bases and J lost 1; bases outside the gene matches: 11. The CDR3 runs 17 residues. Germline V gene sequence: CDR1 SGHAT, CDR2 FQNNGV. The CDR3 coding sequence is TGTGCCAGCAGTAAAACAGGGGGAAGTTGGTCTGGAAACACCATATATTTT. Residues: CASSKTGGSWSGNTIYF.

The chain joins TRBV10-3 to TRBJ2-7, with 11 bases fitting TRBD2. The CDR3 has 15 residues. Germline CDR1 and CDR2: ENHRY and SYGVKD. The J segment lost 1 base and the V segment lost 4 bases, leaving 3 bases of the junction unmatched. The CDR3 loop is CAISGVAGGSYEQYF. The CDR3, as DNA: TGTGCCATCAGTGGGGTAGCGGGAGGGTCCTACGAGCAGTACTTC.

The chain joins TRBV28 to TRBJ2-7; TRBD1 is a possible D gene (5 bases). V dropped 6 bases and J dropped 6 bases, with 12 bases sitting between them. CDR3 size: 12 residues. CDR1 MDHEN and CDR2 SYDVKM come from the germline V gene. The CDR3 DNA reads TGTGCCAGCAGCCTCCGACAGTTCGAGCAGTACTTC. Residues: CASSLRQFEQYF.

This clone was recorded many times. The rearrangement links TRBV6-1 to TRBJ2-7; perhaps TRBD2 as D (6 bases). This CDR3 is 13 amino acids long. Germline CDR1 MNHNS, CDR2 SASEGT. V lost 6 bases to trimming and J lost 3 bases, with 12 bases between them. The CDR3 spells CASSLVGGYEQYF. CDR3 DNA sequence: TGTGCCAGCAGCCTTGTGGGGGGCTACGAGCAGTACTTC.

The CDR3 sequence: CASSLGGGDQETQYF. DNA for the CDR3: TGTGCCAGCAGCTTAGGTGGTGGAGACCAAGAGACCCAGTACTTC. This chain joins TRBV11-2 and TRBJ2-5; D remains ambiguous. The germline V gene encodes CDR1 SGHAT and CDR2 FQNNGV. CDR3 length equals 15 residues. V dropped 1 base and J dropped 0 bases, with 9 bases sitting between them.

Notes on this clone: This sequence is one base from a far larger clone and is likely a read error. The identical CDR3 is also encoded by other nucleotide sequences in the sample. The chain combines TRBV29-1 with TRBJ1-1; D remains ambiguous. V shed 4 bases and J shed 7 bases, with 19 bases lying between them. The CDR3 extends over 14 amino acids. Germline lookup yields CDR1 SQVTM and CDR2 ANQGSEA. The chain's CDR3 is CSVVLTRGGIEAFF. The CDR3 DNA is TGCAGCGTTGTCCTAACCCGTGGTGGGATTGAAGCTTTCTTT.

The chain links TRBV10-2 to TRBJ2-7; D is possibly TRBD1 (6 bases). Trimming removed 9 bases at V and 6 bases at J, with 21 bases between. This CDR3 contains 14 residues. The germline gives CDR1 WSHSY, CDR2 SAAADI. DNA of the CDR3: TGCGCCAGTCGATTACAGGGTGAAGGGGCCGAGCAGTACTTC. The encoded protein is CASRLQGEGAEQYF.

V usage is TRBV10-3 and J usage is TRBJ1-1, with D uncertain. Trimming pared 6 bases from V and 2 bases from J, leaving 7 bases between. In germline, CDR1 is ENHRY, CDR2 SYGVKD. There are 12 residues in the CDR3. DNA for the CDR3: TGTGCCATCAGGGCAGCTAACACTGAAGCTTTCTTT. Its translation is CAIRAANTEAFF.

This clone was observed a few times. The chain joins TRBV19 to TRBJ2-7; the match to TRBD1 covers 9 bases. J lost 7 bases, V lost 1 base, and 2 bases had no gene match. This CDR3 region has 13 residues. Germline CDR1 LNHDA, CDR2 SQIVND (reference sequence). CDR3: CASSIGTGDEQYF. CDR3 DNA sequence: TGTGCCAGTAGTATAGGGACAGGGGATGAGCAGTACTTC.

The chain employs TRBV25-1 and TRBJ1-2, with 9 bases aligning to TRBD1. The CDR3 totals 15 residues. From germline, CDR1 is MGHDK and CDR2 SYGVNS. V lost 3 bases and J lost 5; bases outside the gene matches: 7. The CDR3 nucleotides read TGTGCCAGCAGTGACCCCGGGACAGGGAGTTATGGCTACACCTTC. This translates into CASSDPGTGSYGYTF.

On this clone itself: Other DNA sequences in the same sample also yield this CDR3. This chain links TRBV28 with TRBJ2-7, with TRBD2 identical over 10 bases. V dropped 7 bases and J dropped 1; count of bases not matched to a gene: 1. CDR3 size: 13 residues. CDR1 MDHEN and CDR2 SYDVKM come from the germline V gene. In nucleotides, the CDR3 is TGTGCCAGCACGACTAGCGGGTCCTACGAGCAGTACTTC. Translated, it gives CASTTSGSYEQYF.

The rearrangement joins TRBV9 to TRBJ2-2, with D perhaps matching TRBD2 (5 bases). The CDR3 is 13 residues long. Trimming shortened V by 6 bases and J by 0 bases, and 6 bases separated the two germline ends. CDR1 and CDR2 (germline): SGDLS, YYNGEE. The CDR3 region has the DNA TGTGCCAGCAAGAGGGCGAACACCGGGGAGCTGTTTTTT. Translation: CASKRANTGELFF.

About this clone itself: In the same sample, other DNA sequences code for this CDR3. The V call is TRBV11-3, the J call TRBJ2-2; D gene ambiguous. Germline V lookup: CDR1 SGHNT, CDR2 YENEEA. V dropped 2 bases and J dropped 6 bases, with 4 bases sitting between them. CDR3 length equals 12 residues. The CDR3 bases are TGTGCCAGCAGCTTATATTCCGGGGAGCTGTTTTTT. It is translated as CASSLYSGELFF.

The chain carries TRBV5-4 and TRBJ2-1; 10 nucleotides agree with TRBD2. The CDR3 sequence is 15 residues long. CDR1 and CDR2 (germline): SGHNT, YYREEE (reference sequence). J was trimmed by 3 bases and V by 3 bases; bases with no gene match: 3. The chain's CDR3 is CASSSGLAIYNEQFF. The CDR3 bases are TGTGCCAGCAGCTCGGGACTAGCGATCTACAATGAGCAGTTCTTC.

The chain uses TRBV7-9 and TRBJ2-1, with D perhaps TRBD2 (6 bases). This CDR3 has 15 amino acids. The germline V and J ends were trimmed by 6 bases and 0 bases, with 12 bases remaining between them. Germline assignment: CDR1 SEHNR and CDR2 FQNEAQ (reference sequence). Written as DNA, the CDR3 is TGTGCCAGCAGTGACTTTAGCGGCTCCTACAATGAGCAGTTCTTC. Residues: CASSDFSGSYNEQFF. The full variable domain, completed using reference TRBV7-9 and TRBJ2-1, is DTGVSQNPRHKITKRGQNVTFRCDPISEHNRLYWYRQTLGQGPEFLTYFQNEAQLEKSRLLSDRFSAERPKGSFSTLEIQRTEQGDSAMYLCASSDFSGSYNEQFFGPGTRLTVL.

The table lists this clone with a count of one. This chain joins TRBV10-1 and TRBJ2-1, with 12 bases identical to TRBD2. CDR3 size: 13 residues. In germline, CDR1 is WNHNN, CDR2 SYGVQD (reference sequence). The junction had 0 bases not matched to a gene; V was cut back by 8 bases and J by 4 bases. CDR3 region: CASGLAGYNEQFF. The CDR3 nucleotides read TGCGCCAGCGGACTAGCGGGGTACAATGAGCAGTTCTTC.

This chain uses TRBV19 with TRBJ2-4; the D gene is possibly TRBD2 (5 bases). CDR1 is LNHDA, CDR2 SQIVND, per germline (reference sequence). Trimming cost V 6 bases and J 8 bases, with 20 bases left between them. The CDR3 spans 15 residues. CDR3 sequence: CASRKLPGSTDIQYF. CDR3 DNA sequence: TGTGCCAGTAGAAAACTACCGGGATCGACGGACATTCAGTACTTC.

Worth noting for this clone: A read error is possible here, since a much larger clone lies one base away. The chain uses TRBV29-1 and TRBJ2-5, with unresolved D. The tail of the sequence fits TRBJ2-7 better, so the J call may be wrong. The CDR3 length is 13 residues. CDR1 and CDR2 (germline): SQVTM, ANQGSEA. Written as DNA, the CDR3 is TGCAGCGTTATCTCACCGCCTTCCTACGAGCAGTACTTC. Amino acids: CSVISPPSYEQYF.

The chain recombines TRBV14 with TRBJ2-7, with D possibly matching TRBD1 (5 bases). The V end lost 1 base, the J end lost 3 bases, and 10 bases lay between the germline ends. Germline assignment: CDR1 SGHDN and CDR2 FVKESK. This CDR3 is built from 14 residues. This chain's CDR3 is CASSQVGAFYEQYF. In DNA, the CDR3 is TGTGCCAGCAGCCAAGTAGGGGCATTCTACGAGCAGTACTTC. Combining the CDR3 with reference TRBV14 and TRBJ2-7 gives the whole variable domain EAGVTQFPSHSVIEKGQTVTLRCDPISGHDNLYWYRRVMGKEIKFLLHFVKESKQDESGMPNNRFLAERTGGTYSTLKVQPAELEDSGVYFCASSQVGAFYEQYFGPGTRLTVT.

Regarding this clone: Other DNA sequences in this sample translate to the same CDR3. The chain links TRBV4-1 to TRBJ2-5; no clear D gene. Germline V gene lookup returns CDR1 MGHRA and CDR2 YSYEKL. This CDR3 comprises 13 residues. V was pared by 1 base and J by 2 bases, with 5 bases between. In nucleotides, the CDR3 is TGCGCCAGCAGCCAAGGACTTCAAGAGACCCAGTACTTC. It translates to CASSQGLQETQYF.